This T cell receptor beta chain is from a study of blood T cell repertoires in COVID-19. On the study more broadly: Collection of acute and convalescent COVID-19 samples took place in the United States, Italy and Spain. PBMCs, B-cell-depleted T cells, or T cells were the source of the cDNA or gDNA that made up the material.

Study processing details: From reference gene primer amplification, estimates of nucleated cell counts were derived. Sequencing was performed with immunoSEQ multiplex PCR; in TCRdb, only in-frame clones are kept and a portion is missing. V and J calls and clone size follow that table, whereas D and trimming were derived from the DNA. The sample has 65,000 to 80,000 clones, 82% seen once; the top ten hold 21%. This CDR3 has 16 residues. The germline CDR1 and CDR2 sequences are LGHDT and YNNKEL (reference sequence). Between the trimmed V and J ends, which lost 0 bases and 11 bases, there was a span of 22 bases. There are a few counts of this clone.

This sequence originates from a human donor in a cohort sampled during active COVID-19. The V gene is TRBV3-1 (or the pseudogene TRBV3-2), the J gene TRBJ1-1, with D maybe TRBD1 (6 bases). Specimen: peripheral blood. CDR3 region: CASSQDGSGTISGAFF. The CDR3 DNA is TGTGCCAGCAGCCAAGATGGTTCAGGGACAATAAGTGGTGCTTTCTTT.